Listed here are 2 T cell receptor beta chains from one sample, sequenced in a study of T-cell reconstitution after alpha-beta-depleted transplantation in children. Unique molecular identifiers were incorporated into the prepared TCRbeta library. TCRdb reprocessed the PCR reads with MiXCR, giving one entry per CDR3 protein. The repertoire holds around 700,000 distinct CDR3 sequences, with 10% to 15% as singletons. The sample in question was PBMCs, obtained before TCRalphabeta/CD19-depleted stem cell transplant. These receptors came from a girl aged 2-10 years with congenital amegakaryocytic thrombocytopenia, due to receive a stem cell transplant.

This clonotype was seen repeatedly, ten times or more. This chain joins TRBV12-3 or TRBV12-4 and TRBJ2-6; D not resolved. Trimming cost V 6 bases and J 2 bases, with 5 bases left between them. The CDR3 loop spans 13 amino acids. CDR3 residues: CASSDTGANVLTF. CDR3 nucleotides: TGTGCCAGCAGCGATACTGGGGCCAACGTCCTGACTTTC.

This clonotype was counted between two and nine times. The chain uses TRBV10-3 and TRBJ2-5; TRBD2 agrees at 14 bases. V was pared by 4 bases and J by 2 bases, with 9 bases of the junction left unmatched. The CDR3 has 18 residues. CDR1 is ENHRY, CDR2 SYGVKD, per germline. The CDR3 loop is CAISGTSGRPGPQETQYF. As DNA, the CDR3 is TGTGCCATCAGTGGGACTAGCGGGAGGCCGGGTCCTCAAGAGACCCAGTACTTC.